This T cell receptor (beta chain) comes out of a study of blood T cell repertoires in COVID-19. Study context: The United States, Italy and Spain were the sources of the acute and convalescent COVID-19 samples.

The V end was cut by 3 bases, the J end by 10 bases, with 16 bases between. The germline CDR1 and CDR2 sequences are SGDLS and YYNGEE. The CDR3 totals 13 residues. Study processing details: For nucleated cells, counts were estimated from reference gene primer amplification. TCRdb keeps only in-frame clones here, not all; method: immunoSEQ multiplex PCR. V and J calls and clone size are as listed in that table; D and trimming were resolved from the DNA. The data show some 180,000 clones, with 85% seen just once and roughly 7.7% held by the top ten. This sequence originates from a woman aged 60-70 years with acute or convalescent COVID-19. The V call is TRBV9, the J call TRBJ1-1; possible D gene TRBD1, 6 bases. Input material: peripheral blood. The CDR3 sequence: CASSDGQSSVAFF. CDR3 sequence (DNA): TGTGCCAGCAGCGACGGACAGTCTTCGGTAGCTTTCTTT.